Shown below are 30 T cell receptor beta chains from a single sample sequenced in a study of PD-1 blockade in classical Hodgkin lymphoma. Clones were sequenced by immunoSEQ multiplex PCR, and TCRdb holds only the in-frame ones, with some missing. The sample lists just over 60,000 clones, approximately 90% occurring once. Every patient relapsed after autologous stem cell transplantation, and brentuximab vedotin exposure varied. The sample was peripheral blood mononuclear cells (PBMCs), taken at baseline. The receptors come from a human donor with classical Hodgkin lymphoma.

This clone has just one count. V and J are TRBV5-1 and TRBJ2-2; 8 positions agree with TRBD1. The V gene end was trimmed by 2 bases and the J gene end by 7 bases; junction bases not matched to a gene: 7. CDR3 length equals 15 residues. Germline loops: CDR1 SGHRS, CDR2 YFSETQ. CDR3 DNA sequence: TGCGCCAGCAGCTTATCACAGGGGGTTGGCGGGGAGCTGTTTTTT. Its translation: CASSLSQGVGGELFF.

The V call is TRBV27, the J call TRBJ2-7; TRBD2 aligns across 7 bases. The V and J ends lost 2 bases and 1 base, in that order; junction bases with no gene match: 8. This CDR3 is built from 16 residues. The germline V gene encodes CDR1 MNHEY and CDR2 SMNVEV (reference sequence). DNA for the CDR3: TGTGCCAGCAGTTTAAATCCGCCTAGCGGATCCTACGAGCAGTACTTC. Protein sequence: CASSLNPPSGSYEQYF.

This sequence joins TRBV7-9 and TRBJ1-3; D gene unclear. The CDR3 is 12 amino acids. Germline-derived CDR1 and CDR2 are SEHNR and FQNEAQ (reference sequence). V was shortened by 8 bases and J by 1 base, with 6 bases between the two germline ends. The chain's CDR3 is CASSASGNTIYF. Here the CDR3 DNA reads TGTGCCAGCTCCGCTTCTGGAAACACCATATATTTT. The full variable domain, rest sourced from reference TRBV7-9 and TRBJ1-3, is DTGVSQNPRHKITKRGQNVTFRCDPISEHNRLYWYRQTLGQGPEFLTYFQNEAQLEKSRLLSDRFSAERPKGSFSTLEIQRTEQGDSAMYLCASSASGNTIYFGEGSWLTVV.

The CDR3 reads CASSRAGILTDTQYF. CDR3 bases: TGTGCCAGCAGCCGAGCAGGGATTCTCACAGATACGCAGTATTTT. This chain uses TRBV7-3 with TRBJ2-3; TRBD1 is a possible D gene (5 bases). V shed 5 bases and J shed 2 bases, with 14 bases lying between them. The CDR3 is 15 amino acids. Germline lookup yields CDR1 SGHTA and CDR2 FQGTGA. Drawing the rest from reference TRBV7-3 and TRBJ2-3, the complete variable domain is GAGVSQTPSNKVTEKGKYVELRCDPISGHTALYWYRQSLGQGPEFLIYFQGTGAADDSGLPNDRFFAVRPEGSVSTLKIQRTERGDSAVYLCASSRAGILTDTQYFGPGTRLTVL.

CDR3 sequence reads: CASSYDGYEQYF. The CDR3 nucleotides read TGTGCCAGCAGTTACGACGGATACGAGCAGTACTTC. The J gene is TRBJ2-7, the V gene TRBV6-5, with D unresolved. This CDR3 has 12 residues. Germline CDR1 MNHEY, CDR2 SVGAGI. V dropped 2 bases and J dropped 4 bases, with 6 bases sitting between them.

The chain employs TRBV19 and TRBJ1-5; no reliable D call. Germline lookup yields CDR1 LNHDA and CDR2 SQIVND (reference sequence). CDR3 length: 15 residues. Trimming removed 4 bases at V and 0 bases at J, with 10 bases between. DNA of the CDR3: TGTGCCAGTAGTACCGGGTCCCCTAGCAATCAGCCCCAGCATTTT. The encoded protein is CASSTGSPSNQPQHF.

This chain uses TRBV30 with TRBJ2-5; TRBD1 agrees at 9 bases. There are 14 residues in the CDR3. Trimming cost V 1 base and J 5 bases; bases outside gene matches: 5. The germline V gene has CDR1 GTSNPN and CDR2 SVGIG (reference sequence). CDR3 sequence: CAWSGNDRGETQYF. DNA of the CDR3: TGTGCCTGGAGTGGAAACGACAGGGGGGAGACCCAGTACTTC.

The V gene is TRBV6-5, the J gene TRBJ1-1; TRBD1 aligns across 8 bases. After removal of 4 bases from V and 1 base from J, the junction contained 8 bases not matched to a gene. This CDR3 spans 16 amino acids. The germline CDR1 and CDR2 sequences are MNHEY and SVGAGI. CDR3 DNA: TGTGCCAGCAGTTCTTCCCGGACAGGGTGGAACACTGAAGCTTTCTTT. It translates to CASSSSRTGWNTEAFF.

V gene TRBV29-1 combines with J gene TRBJ1-2; TRBD1 might be the D (5 bases). Germline CDR1 SQVTM, CDR2 ANQGSEA. Trimming pared 3 bases from V and 8 bases from J, leaving 16 bases between. This CDR3 has 13 residues. CDR3 sequence reads: CSVDRGTGRGYTF. Here the CDR3 DNA reads TGCAGCGTTGATCGGGGAACAGGTCGAGGCTACACCTTC.

This clone was counted once. V and J are TRBV6-5 and TRBJ2-5; D is ambiguous. Trimming removed 2 bases from V and 4 bases from J, with 2 bases in between. The CDR3 sequence is 11 residues long. Germline values: CDR1 MNHEY, CDR2 SVGAGI. The CDR3 sequence: CASSYGETQYF. In nucleotides, the CDR3 is TGTGCCAGCAGTTACGGAGAGACCCAGTACTTC.

The chain employs TRBV6-4 and TRBJ2-2; D is perhaps TRBD1 or TRBD2 (5 bases each). The length of the CDR3 is 14 residues. With 2 bases removed from V and 4 bases from J, the gap between germline ends came to 8 bases. Germline-derived CDR1 and CDR2 are MRHNA and SNTAGT. CDR3 protein: CASSDEGRTGELFF. The CDR3 nucleotides are TGTGCCAGCAGTGACGAGGGGCGCACCGGGGAGCTGTTTTTT.

The sample holds a few counts of this clone. The V and J genes are TRBV7-8 and TRBJ2-3; D is possibly TRBD2 (6 bases). The ends were cut back, 4 bases at V and 1 base at J, with 18 bases in the middle. CDR1 and CDR2 (germline): SGHVS, FQNEAQ. The CDR3 covers 17 residues. This CDR3 reads CASSSTRLGLGTDTQYF. DNA for the CDR3: TGTGCCAGCAGCTCTACACGACTAGGCTTAGGCACAGATACGCAGTATTTT.

This CDR3 reads CASSQGQFMNTEAFF. The DNA for the CDR3 is TGTGCCAGCAGCCAAGGACAGTTTATGAACACTGAAGCTTTCTTT. The chain employs TRBV14 and TRBJ1-1; maybe TRBD1 (5 bases). The germline V and J ends were trimmed by 1 base and 0 bases, with 9 bases remaining between them. Germline values: CDR1 SGHDN, CDR2 FVKESK. The CDR3 covers 15 residues.

The chain joins TRBV27 to TRBJ2-7; unclear D gene. Germline CDR1 and CDR2: MNHEY and SMNVEV (reference sequence). This CDR3 spans 15 amino acids. V lost 2 bases to trimming and J lost 3 bases, with 14 bases between them. This chain's CDR3 is CASSLSPHRDYEQYF. DNA for the CDR3: TGTGCCAGCAGTTTAAGTCCCCACAGAGACTACGAGCAGTACTTC.

This chain connects TRBV9 to TRBJ2-7; TRBD2 aligns across 7 bases. Looked up from germline, CDR1 is SGDLS and CDR2 is YYNGEE. J gave up 7 bases and V 4 bases, and 11 bases lay outside the gene matches. The CDR3 totals 14 residues. The CDR3 protein is CASSPLGGGMEQYF. As DNA, the CDR3 is TGTGCCAGCAGCCCCCTTGGGGGGGGGATGGAGCAGTACTTC.

The chain links TRBV2 to TRBJ2-5; perhaps TRBD1 as D (6 bases). Between the trimmed V and J ends, which lost 7 bases and 4 bases, there was a span of 13 bases. In germline, CDR1 is SNHLY, CDR2 FYNNEI. The CDR3 consists of 13 residues. The CDR3 nucleotides read TGTGCCAGCAAAAAGAGCAGGGGAGAGACCCAGTACTTC. Protein product: CASKKSRGETQYF. The entire variable domain, with the rest obtained from reference TRBV2 and TRBJ2-5, is as follows: EPEVTQTPSHQVTQMGQEVILRCVPISNHLYFYWYRQILGQKVEFLVSFYNNEISEKSEIFDDQFSVERPDGSNFTLKIRSTKLEDSAMYFCASKKSRGETQYFGPGTRLLVL.

J is TRBJ1-6 and V is TRBV19; D not certain. Trimming took 2 bases from V and 3 from J, leaving 5 bases between them. Germline loops: CDR1 LNHDA, CDR2 SQIVND (reference sequence). This CDR3 comprises 14 residues. The CDR3 spells CASSIQIYNSPLHF. DNA of the CDR3: TGTGCCAGTAGTATACAGATCTATAATTCACCCCTCCACTTT. The complete variable domain, with remaining parts taken from reference TRBV19 and TRBJ1-6, reads DGGITQSPKYLFRKEGQNVTLSCEQNLNHDAMYWYRQDPGQGLRLIYYSQIVNDFQKGDIAEGYSVSREKKESFPLTVTSAQKNPTAFYLCASSIQIYNSPLHFGNGTRLTVT.

The rearrangement links TRBV28 to TRBJ2-2, with D maybe TRBD1 (5 bases). Trimming removed 4 bases from V and 4 bases from J, with 7 bases in between. CDR1 is MDHEN, CDR2 SYDVKM, per germline. The CDR3 loop spans 13 amino acids. CDR3 protein: CASSSRVTGELFF. CDR3 bases: TGTGCCAGCAGTTCCAGGGTCACCGGGGAGCTGTTTTTT.

CDR3 sequence reads: CASSLTGGSQPQHF. The CDR3 nucleotides read TGTGCCAGCAGTCTTACAGGGGGCAGCCAGCCCCAGCATTTT. V gene TRBV27 combines with J gene TRBJ1-5, with 9 bases identical to TRBD1. With 5 bases clipped from V and 7 bases from J, the junction kept 6 bases outside the gene matches. The CDR3 has 14 amino acids. The germline V gene has CDR1 MNHEY and CDR2 SMNVEV (reference sequence).

The rearrangement joins TRBV7-2 to TRBJ2-7, with TRBD1 matching over 8 bases. CDR3 length: 14 amino acids. Germline V gene sequence: CDR1 SGHTA, CDR2 FQGNSA. Trimming cost V 5 bases and J 7 bases; bases outside gene matches: 10. The CDR3 DNA reads as TGTGCCAGCAGCCCAAGGACAGGGAGAGGAGAGCAGTACTTC. This codes for CASSPRTGRGEQYF.

The chain couples TRBV7-3 to TRBJ1-4; D call uncertain. The V gene's germline CDR1 is SGHTA and CDR2 FQGTGA. V lost 2 bases to trimming and J lost 7 bases, with 11 bases between them. The CDR3 runs 14 residues. This chain's CDR3 is CASSLEPVAEKLFF. In DNA form, the CDR3 reads TGTGCCAGCAGCTTAGAGCCTGTGGCTGAAAAACTGTTTTTT.

This chain's CDR3 is CASSADTGNTIYF. DNA of the CDR3: TGTGCCAGTAGTGCCGACACTGGAAACACCATATATTTT. J is TRBJ1-3 and V is TRBV19; D is unresolved. Germline CDR1 LNHDA, CDR2 SQIVND (reference sequence). The V and J ends lost 5 bases and 2 bases respectively, with 7 bases between them. This CDR3 is built from 13 residues.

V usage is TRBV10-1 and J usage is TRBJ2-7; 10 nucleotides align to TRBD2. Looked up from germline, CDR1 is WNHNN and CDR2 is SYGVQD (reference sequence). The CDR3 contains 15 residues. With 4 bases clipped from V and 5 bases from J, the junction kept 8 bases outside the gene matches. DNA of the CDR3: TGCGCCAGCAGTGTTGAACTAGCGGGACCTAACGAGCAGTACTTC. Protein: CASSVELAGPNEQYF.

The rearrangement joins TRBV28 to TRBJ1-5, with 8 bases aligning to TRBD1. V trimming: 2 bases; J trimming: 7 bases; junction bases outside the gene matches: 4. Looked up from germline, CDR1 is MDHEN and CDR2 is SYDVKM. The CDR3 has 14 amino acids. In DNA, the CDR3 is TGTGCCAGCAGTTTAGACAGGGGTAACCAGCCCCAGCATTTT. Its protein is CASSLDRGNQPQHF. Combining the CDR3 with reference TRBV28 and TRBJ1-5 gives the whole variable domain DVKVTQSSRYLVKRTGEKVFLECVQDMDHENMFWYRQDPGLGLRLIYFSYDVKMKEKGDIPEGYSVSREKKERFSLILESASTNQTSMYLCASSLDRGNQPQHFGDGTRLSIL.

V usage is TRBV7-2 and J usage is TRBJ1-3; 8 bases are a match to TRBD1. The CDR3 extends over 15 amino acids. CDR1 is SGHTA, CDR2 FQGNSA, per germline. The J segment lost 2 bases and the V segment lost 5 bases, leaving 5 bases of the junction unmatched. The CDR3 bases are TGTGCCAGCAGCACCCTGACAGGGGCTGGAAACACCATATATTTT. Translating it yields CASSTLTGAGNTIYF.

The rearrangement links TRBV15 to TRBJ1-3, with TRBD1 matching 7 bases. The CDR3 runs 15 residues. Trimming removed 8 bases from V and 0 bases from J; junction bases left unmatched: 7. Germline V gene data show CDR1 as LNHNV and CDR2 as YYDKDF (reference sequence). The CDR3 DNA reads as TGTGCCACCGGTGACAGGGTGATCTCTGGAAACACCATATATTTT. Translating gives CATGDRVISGNTIYF. Combining the CDR3 with reference TRBV15 and TRBJ1-3 gives the whole variable domain DAMVIQNPRYQVTQFGKPVTLSCSQTLNHNVMYWYQQKSSQAPKLLFHYYDKDFNNEADTPDNFQSRRPNTSFCFLDIRSPGLGDTAMYLCATGDRVISGNTIYFGEGSWLTVV.

J is TRBJ1-2 and V is TRBV7-9, with TRBD1 identical over 11 bases. Germline CDR1 and CDR2: SEHNR and FQNEAQ (reference sequence). Unmatched junction bases numbered 7, after V lost 5 bases and J lost 8 bases. The length of the CDR3 is 14 residues. CDR3 amino acids: CASSRDRGFGGYTF. The CDR3 DNA is TGTGCCAGCAGCCGGGACAGGGGGTTCGGAGGCTACACCTTC.

This rearrangement joins TRBV5-6 to TRBJ2-1, with a tentative D call TRBD1 (5 bases). The CDR3 is 16 amino acids. V lost 0 bases, J lost 0 bases, and 10 bases lay in between. Germline-derived CDR1 and CDR2 are SGHDT and YYEEEE. CDR3 in amino acids: CASSLVPGHSYNEQFF. CDR3 sequence (DNA): TGTGCCAGCAGCTTGGTCCCAGGGCACTCCTACAATGAGCAGTTCTTC.

The chain joins TRBV12-5 to TRBJ1-1, with 8 bases that match TRBD1. V lost 5 bases and J lost 2; bases outside the gene matches: 7. Per the germline V gene, CDR1 is LGHNT and CDR2 is FRNRAP. The CDR3 consists of 15 residues. CDR3 coding DNA: TGTGCTAGTGGTAGGGACAGGACTAATAACACTGAAGCTTTCTTT. Residues: CASGRDRTNNTEAFF.

The chain has TRBV10-2 and TRBJ2-5; 13 bases map to TRBD2. Looked up from germline, CDR1 is WSHSY and CDR2 is SAAADI. The J segment lost 2 bases and the V segment lost 7 bases, leaving 4 bases of the junction unmatched. The CDR3 covers 15 residues. CDR3 nucleotide sequence: TGCGCCAGCACACTAGCGGGGGGGCCTCAAGAGACCCAGTACTTC. Its protein is CASTLAGGPQETQYF.